The 13 T cell receptor beta chains presented below share a single source sample, sequenced in a study of T cell repertoires in cytomegalovirus infection. TCRdb used MiXCR to reprocess the reads, holding one entry per CDR3 protein. This table has some 700,000 distinct CDR3 sequences, roughly 35% appearing once. Input material: PBMCs. Every receptor here comes from a human donor in good health (CMV status not recorded). Some clones in this sample may be carry-over from other donors' samples.

A note on this clonotype: Without the conserved terminal phenylalanine or tryptophan, this CDR3 likely stems from a read error. The rearrangement joins TRBV7-3 to TRBJ2-3; D gene uncertain. The V gene's germline CDR1 is SGHTA and CDR2 FQGTGA. With 3 bases removed from V and 3 bases from J, the gap between germline ends came to 4 bases. The CDR3 is 12 residues long. CDR3 coding DNA: TGTGCCAGCAGCTTGGGGACAGATACGCAGTATTAT. Its protein is CASSLGTDTQYY.

CDR3 nucleotide sequence: TGCAGTGCTAGAAGAGCGGTAAGGGAAGAGACCCAGTACTTC. Protein: CSARRAVREETQYF. This chain links TRBV20-1 with TRBJ2-5; D possibly corresponds to TRBD2 (5 bases). V lost 2 bases to trimming and J lost 3 bases, with 13 bases between them. This CDR3 has 14 residues. Germline lookup yields CDR1 DFQATT and CDR2 SNEGSKA (reference sequence).

As concerns this clonotype: Since a much larger clone is just one base distant, this may be a read error. No conserved phenylalanine or tryptophan is present at the end of the CDR3, so a read error is the likely explanation. This chain joins TRBV7-2 and TRBJ2-5; 10 bases match TRBD2. Germline CDR1 reads SGHTA; CDR2 reads FQGNSA. CDR3 length: 16 residues. Germline trimming cut 1 base from V and 5 bases from J; bases unmatched to any gene: 7. The CDR3 reads CASSLGALAGAETQYL. In nucleotides, the CDR3 is TGTGCCAGCAGCTTAGGGGCTCTAGCGGGAGCTGAGACCCAGTACTTA.

The chain has TRBV19 and TRBJ2-2; D is perhaps TRBD2 (5 bases). There are 15 residues in the CDR3. Trimming pared 5 bases from V and 3 bases from J, leaving 13 bases between. Germline V CDR1 and CDR2: LNHDA, SQIVND (reference sequence). The DNA for the CDR3 is TGTGCCAGTAGTTGGACGGGATGGGACACCGGGGAGCTGTTTTTT. Protein product: CASSWTGWDTGELFF.

J is TRBJ1-2 and V is TRBV6-4, with no clear D. Between the trimmed V and J ends, which lost 4 bases and 4 bases, there was a span of 10 bases. The CDR3 is 13 amino acids. The germline V gene encodes CDR1 MRHNA and CDR2 SNTAGT. This chain's CDR3 is CASSGGPGYGYTF. The CDR3 nucleotides read TGTGCCAGCAGTGGGGGTCCTGGCTATGGCTACACCTTC.

In regard to this clonotype: The junction does not match germline at one end; this may be a read error. This rearrangement joins TRBV25-1 to TRBJ2-7; 8 bases map to TRBD2. The CDR3 is 14 residues long. Germline loops: CDR1 MGHDK, CDR2 SYGVNS. CDR3 nucleotide sequence: TGTGCCAGCAGTGAAAGCGGGAGCCGAAACGAGCATTACTTC. It yields the protein CASSESGSRNEHYF.

The chain combines TRBV4-1 with TRBJ1-1, with D possibly being TRBD1 (5 bases). This CDR3 is built from 17 residues. V dropped 0 bases and J dropped 6 bases, with 20 bases sitting between them. Germline CDR1 and CDR2: MGHRA and YSYEKL. This CDR3 is CASSQDPQGRSTSEAFF. The CDR3 DNA follows: TGCGCCAGCAGCCAAGATCCCCAGGGAAGGTCCACCTCTGAAGCTTTCTTT.

The chain couples TRBV18 to TRBJ1-1; 9 nucleotides align to TRBD1. J was trimmed by 7 bases and V by 5 bases; bases with no gene match: 11. Germline CDR1 reads KGHSH; CDR2 reads LQKENI. The CDR3 consists of 15 residues. CDR3 DNA sequence: TGTGCCAGCTCAGAGGGAGGACAGGGGAATCGTGAAGCTTTCTTT. It codes for CASSEGGQGNREAFF. The whole variable domain, filled in from reference TRBV18 and TRBJ1-1, reads NAGVMQNPRHLVRRRGQEARLRCSPMKGHSHVYWYRQLPEEGLKFMVYLQKENIIDESGMPKERFSAEFPKEGPSILRIQQVVRGDSAAYFCASSEGGQGNREAFFGQGTRLTVV.

The genes are TRBV5-6 and TRBJ1-3, with D perhaps TRBD1 (6 bases). Germline V CDR1 and CDR2: SGHDT, YYEEEE. The CDR3 consists of 16 residues. Trimming took 4 bases from V and 8 from J, leaving 22 bases between them. Written as DNA, the CDR3 is TGTGCCAGCAGCCCAAGACCGGACAGCCGGGGGGACACCATATATTTT. Protein: CASSPRPDSRGDTIYF.

This chain connects TRBV7-4 to TRBJ1-2; 12 nucleotides align to TRBD1. The CDR3 is made up of 15 amino acids. Germline V gene data show CDR1 as SGHVT and CDR2 as SQSDAQ. With 5 bases clipped from V and 8 bases from J, the junction kept 9 bases outside the gene matches. This CDR3 is CASSTGTGGTGGYTF. The CDR3 DNA follows: TGTGCCAGCAGCACCGGGACAGGGGGCACGGGAGGCTACACCTTC.

V and J are TRBV19 and TRBJ1-5; possible D gene TRBD1, 5 bases. This CDR3 comprises 14 residues. CDR1 and CDR2 (germline): LNHDA, SQIVND (reference sequence). With 4 bases removed from V and 3 bases from J, the gap between germline ends came to 10 bases. This chain's CDR3 is CASSTFRDNQPQHF. For the CDR3, the DNA is TGTGCCAGTAGTACATTCAGGGACAATCAGCCCCAGCATTTT.

The rearrangement links TRBV4-1 to TRBJ1-1, with D perhaps matching TRBD1 (5 bases). The germline V and J ends were trimmed by 7 bases and 7 bases, with 16 bases remaining between them. From germline, CDR1 is MGHRA and CDR2 YSYEKL. The CDR3 contains 13 residues. CDR3 residues: CASKDPGFGEAFF. CDR3 DNA: TGCGCCAGCAAGGACCCAGGGTTTGGTGAAGCTTTCTTT.

In its sample, this clonotype was seen a few times. CDR3 nucleotides: TGTGCCACGAAGGACACCTCCCAAGAGACCCAGTACTTC. This encodes CATKDTSQETQYF. J is TRBJ2-5 and V is TRBV10-3, with TRBD1 as a possible D gene (5 bases). CDR1 is ENHRY, CDR2 SYGVKD, per germline. CDR3 length equals 13 residues. Between the trimmed V and J ends, which lost 10 bases and 1 base, there was a span of 13 bases.